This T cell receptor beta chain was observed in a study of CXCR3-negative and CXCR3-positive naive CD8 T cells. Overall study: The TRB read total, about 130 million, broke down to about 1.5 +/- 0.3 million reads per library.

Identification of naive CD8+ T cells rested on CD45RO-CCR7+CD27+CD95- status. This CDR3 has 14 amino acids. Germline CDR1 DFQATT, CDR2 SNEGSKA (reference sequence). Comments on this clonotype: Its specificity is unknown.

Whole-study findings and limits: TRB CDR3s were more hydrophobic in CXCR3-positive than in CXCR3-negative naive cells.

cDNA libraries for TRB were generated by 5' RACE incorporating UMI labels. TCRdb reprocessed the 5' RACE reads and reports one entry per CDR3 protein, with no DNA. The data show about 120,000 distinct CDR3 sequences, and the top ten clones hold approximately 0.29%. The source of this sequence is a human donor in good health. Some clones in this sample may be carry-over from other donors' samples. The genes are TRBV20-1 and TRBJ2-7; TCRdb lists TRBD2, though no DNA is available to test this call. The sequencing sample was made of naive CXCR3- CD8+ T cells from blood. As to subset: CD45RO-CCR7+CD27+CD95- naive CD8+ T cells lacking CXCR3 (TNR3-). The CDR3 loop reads CSAGRADQNYEQYF.